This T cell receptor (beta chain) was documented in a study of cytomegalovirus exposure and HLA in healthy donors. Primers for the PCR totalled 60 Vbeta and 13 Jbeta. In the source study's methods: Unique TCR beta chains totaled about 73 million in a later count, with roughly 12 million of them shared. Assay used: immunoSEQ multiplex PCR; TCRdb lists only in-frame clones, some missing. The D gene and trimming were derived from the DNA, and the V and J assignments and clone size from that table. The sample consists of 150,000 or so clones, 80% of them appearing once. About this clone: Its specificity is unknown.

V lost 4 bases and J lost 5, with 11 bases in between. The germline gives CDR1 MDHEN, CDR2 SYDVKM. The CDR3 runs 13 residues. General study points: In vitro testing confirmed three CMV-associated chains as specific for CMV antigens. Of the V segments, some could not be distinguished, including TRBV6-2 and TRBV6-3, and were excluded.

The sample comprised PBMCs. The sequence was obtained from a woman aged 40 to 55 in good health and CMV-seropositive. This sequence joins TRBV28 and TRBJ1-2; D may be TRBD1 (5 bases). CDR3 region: CASSSAGHYGYTF. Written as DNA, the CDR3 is TGTGCCAGCAGTTCGGCAGGGCATTATGGCTACACCTTC.